This T cell receptor (beta chain) appears in the sequencing data of a study of shared T cell receptors in the human thymus. Sequencing used immunoSEQ multiplex PCR; TCRdb keeps in-frame clones, though not all of them. The sample has roughly 710,000 clones; approximately 85% are singletons. This clone appeared a single time. The data also belong to a second study, concerning human thymus T cells. As that study records: Donor material was obtained from healthy Finnish infants undergoing corrective surgery for congenital heart defects. Surgeons resected thymus tissue during corrective heart surgery. Reports from related research described highly overlapping thymic repertoires among unrelated individuals.

The sequencing input was thymocytes. This clonotype originated in a girl less than two years old with a congenital heart defect.

CDR3 bases: TGTGCCAGCAGTGAACTTACAGTGGACTATGGCTACACCTTC. Protein sequence: CASSELTVDYGYTF. V and J are TRBV6-1 and TRBJ1-2; no firm D call. In germline, CDR1 is MNHNS, CDR2 SASEGT. There are 14 residues in the CDR3. V was clipped by 2 bases and J by 3 bases, with 10 bases between them.